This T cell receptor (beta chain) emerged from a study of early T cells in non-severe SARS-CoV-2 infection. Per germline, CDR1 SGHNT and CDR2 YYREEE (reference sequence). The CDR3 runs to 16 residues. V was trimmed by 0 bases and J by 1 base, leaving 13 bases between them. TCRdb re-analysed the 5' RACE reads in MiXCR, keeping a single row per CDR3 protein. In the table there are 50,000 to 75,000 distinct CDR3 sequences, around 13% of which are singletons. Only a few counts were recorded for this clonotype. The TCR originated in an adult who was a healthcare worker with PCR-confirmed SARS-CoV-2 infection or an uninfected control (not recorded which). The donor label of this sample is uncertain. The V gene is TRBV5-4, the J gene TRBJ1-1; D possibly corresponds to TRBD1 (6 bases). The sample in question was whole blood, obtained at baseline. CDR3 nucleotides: TGTGCCAGCAGCTTGGAATGGGGGCCCGGGAACACTGAAGCTTTCTTT. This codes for CASSLEWGPGNTEAFF. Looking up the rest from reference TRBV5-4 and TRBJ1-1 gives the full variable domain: ETGVTQSPTHLIKTRGQQVTLRCSSQSGHNTVSWYQQALGQGPQFIFQYYREEENGRGNFPPRFSGLQFPNYSSELNVNALELDDSALYLCASSLEWGPGNTEAFFGQGTRLTVV.